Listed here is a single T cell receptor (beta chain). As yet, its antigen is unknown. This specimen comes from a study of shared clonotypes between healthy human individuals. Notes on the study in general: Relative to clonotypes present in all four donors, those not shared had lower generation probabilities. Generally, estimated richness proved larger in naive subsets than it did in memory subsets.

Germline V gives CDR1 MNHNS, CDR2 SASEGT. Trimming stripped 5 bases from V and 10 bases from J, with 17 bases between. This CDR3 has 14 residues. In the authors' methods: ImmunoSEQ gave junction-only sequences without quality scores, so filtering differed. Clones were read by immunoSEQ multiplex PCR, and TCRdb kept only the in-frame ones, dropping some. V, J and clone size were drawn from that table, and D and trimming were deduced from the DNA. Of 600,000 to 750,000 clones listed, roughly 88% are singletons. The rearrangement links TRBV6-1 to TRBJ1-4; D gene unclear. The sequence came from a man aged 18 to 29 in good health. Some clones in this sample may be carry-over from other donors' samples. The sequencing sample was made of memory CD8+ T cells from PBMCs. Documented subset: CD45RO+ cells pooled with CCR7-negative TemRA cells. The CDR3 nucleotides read TGTGCCAGCAGTCTCCTGAAGGGTGAGGGAAAACTGTTTTTT. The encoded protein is CASSLLKGEGKLFF.